The entry below gives a single T cell receptor (beta chain) sequence along with its context. Assay: immunoSEQ multiplex PCR; the TCRdb copy retains only in-frame clones and omits some. The table shows about 12,000 clones, with more than 85% occurring only once. This sample is part of a study of control samples from healthy donors and cancer patients. The CDR3 runs to 15 residues. Germline assignment: CDR1 SEHNR and CDR2 FQNEAQ (reference sequence). The ends lost 5 bases at V and 0 bases at J; junction bases unmatched: 5. Source material: PBMCs. The chain recombines TRBV7-9 with TRBJ1-2; 8 bases map to TRBD1. The clonotype was recovered from an older man with lung cancer. The CDR3 DNA is TGTGCCAGCAGCACTAGGGACAGGACTAACTATGGCTACACCTTC. Translating gives CASSTRDRTNYGYTF.